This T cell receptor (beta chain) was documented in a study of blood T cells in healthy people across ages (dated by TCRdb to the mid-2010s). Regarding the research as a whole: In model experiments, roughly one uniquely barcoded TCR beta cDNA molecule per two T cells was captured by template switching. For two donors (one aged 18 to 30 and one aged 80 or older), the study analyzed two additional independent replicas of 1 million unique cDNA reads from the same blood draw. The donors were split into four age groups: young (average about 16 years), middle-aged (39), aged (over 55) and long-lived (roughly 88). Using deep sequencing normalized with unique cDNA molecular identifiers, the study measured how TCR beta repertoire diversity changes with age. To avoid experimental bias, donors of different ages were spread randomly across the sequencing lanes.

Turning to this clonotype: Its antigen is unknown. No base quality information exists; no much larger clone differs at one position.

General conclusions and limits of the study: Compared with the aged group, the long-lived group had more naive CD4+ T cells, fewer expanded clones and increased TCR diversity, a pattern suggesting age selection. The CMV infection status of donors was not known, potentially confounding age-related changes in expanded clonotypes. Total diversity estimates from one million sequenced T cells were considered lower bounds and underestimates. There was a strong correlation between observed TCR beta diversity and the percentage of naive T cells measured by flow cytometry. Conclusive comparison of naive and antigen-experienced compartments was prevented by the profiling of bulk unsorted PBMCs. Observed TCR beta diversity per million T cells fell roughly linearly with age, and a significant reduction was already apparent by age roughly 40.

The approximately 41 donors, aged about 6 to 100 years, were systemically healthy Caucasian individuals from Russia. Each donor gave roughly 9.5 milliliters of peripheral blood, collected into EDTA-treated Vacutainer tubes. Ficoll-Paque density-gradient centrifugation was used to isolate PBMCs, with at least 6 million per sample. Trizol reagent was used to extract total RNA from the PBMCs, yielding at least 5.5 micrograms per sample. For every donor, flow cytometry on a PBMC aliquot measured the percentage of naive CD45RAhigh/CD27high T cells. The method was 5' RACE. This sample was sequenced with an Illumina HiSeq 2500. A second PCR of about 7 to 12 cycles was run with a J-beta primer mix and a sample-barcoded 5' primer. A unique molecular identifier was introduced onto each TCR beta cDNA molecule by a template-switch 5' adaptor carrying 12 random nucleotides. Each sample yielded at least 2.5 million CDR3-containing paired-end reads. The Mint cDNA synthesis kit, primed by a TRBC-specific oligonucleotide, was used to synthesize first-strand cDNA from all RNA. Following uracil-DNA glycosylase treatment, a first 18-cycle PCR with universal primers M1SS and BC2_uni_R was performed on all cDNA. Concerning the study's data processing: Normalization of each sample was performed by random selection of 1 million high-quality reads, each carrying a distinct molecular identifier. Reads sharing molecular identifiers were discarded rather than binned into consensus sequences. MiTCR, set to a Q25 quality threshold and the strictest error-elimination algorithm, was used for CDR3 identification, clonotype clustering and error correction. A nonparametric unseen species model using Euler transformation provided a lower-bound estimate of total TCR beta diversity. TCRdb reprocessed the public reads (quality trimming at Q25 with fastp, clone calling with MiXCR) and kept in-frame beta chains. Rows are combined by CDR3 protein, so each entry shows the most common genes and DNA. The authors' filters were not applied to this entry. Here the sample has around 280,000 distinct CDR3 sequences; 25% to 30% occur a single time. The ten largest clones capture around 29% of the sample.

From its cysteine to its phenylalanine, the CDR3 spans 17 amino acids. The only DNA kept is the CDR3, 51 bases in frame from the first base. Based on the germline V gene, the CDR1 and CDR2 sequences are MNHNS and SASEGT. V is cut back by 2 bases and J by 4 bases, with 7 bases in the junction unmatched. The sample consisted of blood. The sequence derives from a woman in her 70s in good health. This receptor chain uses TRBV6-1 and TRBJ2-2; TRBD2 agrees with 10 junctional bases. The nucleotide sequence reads TGTGCCAGCAGTGAAATGGTAGCGGGAGGTCGCACCGGGGAGCTGTTTTTT. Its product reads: CASSEMVAGGRTGELFF.